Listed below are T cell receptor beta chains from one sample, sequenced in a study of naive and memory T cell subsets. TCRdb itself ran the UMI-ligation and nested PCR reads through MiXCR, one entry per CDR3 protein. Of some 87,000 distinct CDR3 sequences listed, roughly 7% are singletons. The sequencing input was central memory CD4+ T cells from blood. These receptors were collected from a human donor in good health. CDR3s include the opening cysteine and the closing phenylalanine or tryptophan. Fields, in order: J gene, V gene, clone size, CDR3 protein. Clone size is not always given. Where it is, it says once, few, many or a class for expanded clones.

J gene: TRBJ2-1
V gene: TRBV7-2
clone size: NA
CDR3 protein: CASSLGSGTGEVREQFF

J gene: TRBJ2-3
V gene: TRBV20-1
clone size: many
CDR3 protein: CSAQSGGGRNTQYF

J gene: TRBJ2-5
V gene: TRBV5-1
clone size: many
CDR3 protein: CASSLDSTQETQYF

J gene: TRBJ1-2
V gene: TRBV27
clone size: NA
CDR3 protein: CASSLTVSAPGRYTF

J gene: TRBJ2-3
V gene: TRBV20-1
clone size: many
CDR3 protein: CSAPRGSTDTQYF

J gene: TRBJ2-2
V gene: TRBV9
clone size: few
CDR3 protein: CASSVEFRNTGELFF

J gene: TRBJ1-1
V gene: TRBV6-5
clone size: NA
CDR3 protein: CASSERGLYAFF

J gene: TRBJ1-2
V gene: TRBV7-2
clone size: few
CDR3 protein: CASSLMNYGYTF

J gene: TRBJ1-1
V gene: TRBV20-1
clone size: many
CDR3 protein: CSARPAGREIAFF

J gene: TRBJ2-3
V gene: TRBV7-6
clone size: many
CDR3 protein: CASSLWGRDTQYF

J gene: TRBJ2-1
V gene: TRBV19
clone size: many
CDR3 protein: CASSMRGANNEQFF

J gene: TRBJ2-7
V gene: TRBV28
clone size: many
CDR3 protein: CASSFVGTDKTYEQYF

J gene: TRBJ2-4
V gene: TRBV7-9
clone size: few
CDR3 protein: CASSLASGSAKNIQYF

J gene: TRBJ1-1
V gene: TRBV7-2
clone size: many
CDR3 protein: CASSSNGRNTEAFF

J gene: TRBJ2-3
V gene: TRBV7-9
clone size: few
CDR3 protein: CASSPSRAQYF

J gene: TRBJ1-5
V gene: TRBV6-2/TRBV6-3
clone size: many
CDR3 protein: CASRTSGQPQHF

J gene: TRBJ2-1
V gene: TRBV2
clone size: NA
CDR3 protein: CASSALSDRTGNEQFF

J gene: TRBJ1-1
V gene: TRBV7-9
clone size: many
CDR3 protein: CASSLDGSSTEAFF

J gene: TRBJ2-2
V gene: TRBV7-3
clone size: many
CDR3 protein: CASSFIGGSNTGELFF

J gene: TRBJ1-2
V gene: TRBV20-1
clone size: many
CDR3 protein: CSAPRGQRGGYGYTF

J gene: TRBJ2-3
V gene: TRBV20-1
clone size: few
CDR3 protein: CSAIAPVTDTQYF

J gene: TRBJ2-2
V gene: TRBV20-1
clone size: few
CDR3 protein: CSAKPGPLAGELFF

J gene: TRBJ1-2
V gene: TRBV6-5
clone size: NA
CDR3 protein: CASSTTGRGYGYTF

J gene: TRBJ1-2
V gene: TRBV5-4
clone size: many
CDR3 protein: CASSNVQGYGYTF

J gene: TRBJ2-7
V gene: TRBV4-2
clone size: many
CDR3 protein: CASSQDGGQDYEQYF

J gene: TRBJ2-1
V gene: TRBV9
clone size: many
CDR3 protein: CASSVVPAGVPYNEQFF

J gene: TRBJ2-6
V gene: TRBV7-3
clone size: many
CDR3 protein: CASSVTSSGANVLTF

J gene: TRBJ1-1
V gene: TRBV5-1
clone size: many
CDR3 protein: CASTFSRAGDTEAFF

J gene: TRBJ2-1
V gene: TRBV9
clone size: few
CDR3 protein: CASSVEVSGTYNEQFF

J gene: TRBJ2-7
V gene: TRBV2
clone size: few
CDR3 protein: CASRVNSYEQYF

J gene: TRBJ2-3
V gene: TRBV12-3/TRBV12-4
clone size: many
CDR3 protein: CASSFLVATDTQYF

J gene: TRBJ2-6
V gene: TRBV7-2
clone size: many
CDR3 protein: CASSRTGISGANVLTF

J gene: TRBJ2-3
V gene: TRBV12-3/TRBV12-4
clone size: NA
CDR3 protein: CASYLAGRQNTQYF

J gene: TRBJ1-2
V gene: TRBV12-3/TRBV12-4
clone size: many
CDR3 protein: CASSLGVMAGYTF

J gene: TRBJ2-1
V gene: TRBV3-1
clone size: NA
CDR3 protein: CASIGGSPYNEQFF

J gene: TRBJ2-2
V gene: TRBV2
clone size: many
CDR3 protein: CASSAENTGELFF

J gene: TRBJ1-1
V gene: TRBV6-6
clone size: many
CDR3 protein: CASSTGVPPEAEAFF

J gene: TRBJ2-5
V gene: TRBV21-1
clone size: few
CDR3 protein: CASSKVRTGANF

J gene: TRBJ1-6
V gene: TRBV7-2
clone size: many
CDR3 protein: CASSPSGTHSPLHF

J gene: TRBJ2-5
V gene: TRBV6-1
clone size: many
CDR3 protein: CASSLRVGETQYF

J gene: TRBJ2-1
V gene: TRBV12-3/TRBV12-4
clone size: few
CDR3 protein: CASSHPLAGPSSYNEQFF

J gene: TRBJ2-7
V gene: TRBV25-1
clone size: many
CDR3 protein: CASSDLYQTYEQYF

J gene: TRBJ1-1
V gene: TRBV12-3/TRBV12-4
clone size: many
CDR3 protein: CASSRGQNTEAFF

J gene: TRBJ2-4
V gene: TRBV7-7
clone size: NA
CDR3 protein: CASSPHRGLLAKNIQYF

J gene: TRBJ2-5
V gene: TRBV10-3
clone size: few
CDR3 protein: CAIGTSGQETQYF

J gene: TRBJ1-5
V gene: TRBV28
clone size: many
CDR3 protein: CASSFRSSNQPQHF

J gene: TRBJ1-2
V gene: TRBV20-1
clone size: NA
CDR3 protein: CSARDPQGSRWDGYTF

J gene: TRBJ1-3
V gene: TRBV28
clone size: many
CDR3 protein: CASSLVRFASGNTIYF

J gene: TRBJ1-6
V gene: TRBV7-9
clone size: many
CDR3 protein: CASSRDLGSPLHF

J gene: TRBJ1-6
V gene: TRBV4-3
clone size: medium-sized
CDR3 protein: CASSQDSDRNSPLHF

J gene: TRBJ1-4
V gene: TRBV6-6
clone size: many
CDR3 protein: CAGGLNEKLFF

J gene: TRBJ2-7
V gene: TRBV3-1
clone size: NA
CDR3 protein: CASSQSGSSYEQYF

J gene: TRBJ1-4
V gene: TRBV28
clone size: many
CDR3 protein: CAARDSNNEKLFF

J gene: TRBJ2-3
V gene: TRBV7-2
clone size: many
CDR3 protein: CASTPLGRGTDTQYF

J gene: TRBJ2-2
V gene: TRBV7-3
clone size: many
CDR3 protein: CASSLTGATTGELFF

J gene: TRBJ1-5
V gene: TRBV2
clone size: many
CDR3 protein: CASSGQGVGSGNQPQHF

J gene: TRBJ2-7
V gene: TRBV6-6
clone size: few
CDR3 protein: CASSRQEYEQYF